What follows describes a single T cell receptor beta chain. Its matching antigen is unknown. This entry is derived from a study of CXCR3-negative and CXCR3-positive naive CD8 T cells. Whole-study results and caveats: Hydrophobicity of TRB CDR3s was greater in CXCR3-positive naive cells than in CXCR3-negative naive cells.

Libraries were UMI-labeled 5' RACE TRB cDNA. TCRdb reprocessed the 5' RACE reads and reports one entry per CDR3 protein, with no DNA. The listing contains about 120,000 distinct CDR3 sequences. The V gene's germline CDR1 is KGHSH and CDR2 LQKENI. The CDR3 covers 15 residues. The gene calls are TRBV18 and TRBJ2-5; TCRdb reports TRBD1, a call that lacks DNA to check it against. The sample was naive CXCR3+ CD8+ T cells from blood. Subset here: CD45RO-CCR7+CD27+CD95- naive CD8+ T cells expressing CXCR3 (TNR3+). This receptor was identified in a human donor in good health. Some clones in this sample may be carry-over from other donors' samples. The chain's CDR3 is CASSLWTGVQETQYF.